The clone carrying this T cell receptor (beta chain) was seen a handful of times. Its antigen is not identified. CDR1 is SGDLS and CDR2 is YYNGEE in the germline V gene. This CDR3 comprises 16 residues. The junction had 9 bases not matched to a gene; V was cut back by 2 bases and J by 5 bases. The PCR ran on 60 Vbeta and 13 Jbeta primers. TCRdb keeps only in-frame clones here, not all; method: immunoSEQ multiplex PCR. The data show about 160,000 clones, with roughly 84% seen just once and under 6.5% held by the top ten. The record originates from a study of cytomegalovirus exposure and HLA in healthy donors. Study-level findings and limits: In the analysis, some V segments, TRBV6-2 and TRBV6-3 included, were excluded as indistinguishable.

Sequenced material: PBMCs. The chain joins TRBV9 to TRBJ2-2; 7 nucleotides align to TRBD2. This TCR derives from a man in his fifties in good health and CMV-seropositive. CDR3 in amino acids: CASSVLQRGSTGELFF. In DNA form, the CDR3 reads TGTGCCAGCAGCGTCCTCCAGCGGGGATCGACCGGGGAGCTGTTTTTT.